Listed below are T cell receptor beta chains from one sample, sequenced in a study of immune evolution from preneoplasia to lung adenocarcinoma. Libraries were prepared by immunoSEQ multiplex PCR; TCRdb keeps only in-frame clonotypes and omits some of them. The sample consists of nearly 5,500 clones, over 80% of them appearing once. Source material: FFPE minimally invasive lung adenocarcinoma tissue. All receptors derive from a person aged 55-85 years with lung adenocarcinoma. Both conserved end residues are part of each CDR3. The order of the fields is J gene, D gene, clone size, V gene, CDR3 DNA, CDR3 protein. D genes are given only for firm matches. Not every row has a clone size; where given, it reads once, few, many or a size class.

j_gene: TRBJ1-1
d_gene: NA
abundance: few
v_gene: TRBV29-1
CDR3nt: TGCAGCGTTGGGGGGGGGATGAACACTGAAGCTTTCTTT
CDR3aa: CSVGGGMNTEAFF

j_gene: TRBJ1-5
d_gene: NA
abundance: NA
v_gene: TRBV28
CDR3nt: TGTGCCAGCAGTTTAATAGGGGCGGGCAATCAGCCCCAGCATTTT
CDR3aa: CASSLIGAGNQPQHF

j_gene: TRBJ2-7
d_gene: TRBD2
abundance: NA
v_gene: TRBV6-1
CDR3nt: TGTGCCAGCAGCCAAGGGACTAGCGGGAGTTACGAGCAGTACTTC
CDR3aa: CASSQGTSGSYEQYF

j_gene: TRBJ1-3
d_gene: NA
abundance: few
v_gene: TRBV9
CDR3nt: TGTGCCAGCAGCGCTGGGACTTTGGGCGGAAACACCATATATTTT
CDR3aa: CASSAGTLGGNTIYF

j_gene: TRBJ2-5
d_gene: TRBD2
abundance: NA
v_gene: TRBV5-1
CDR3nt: TGCGCCAGCAGCTTGGTGTCAGCCCCCGGGAGGGAGACCCAGTACTTC
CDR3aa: CASSLVSAPGRETQYF

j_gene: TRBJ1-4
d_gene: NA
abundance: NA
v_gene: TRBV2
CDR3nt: TGTGCCAGCAGTGAAGACCGAACAACTAATGAAAAACTGTTTTTT
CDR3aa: CASSEDRTTNEKLFF

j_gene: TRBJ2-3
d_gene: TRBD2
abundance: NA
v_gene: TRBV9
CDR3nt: TGTGCCAGCAGCCGGCAGACTAGCTCCCCAGATACGCAGTATTTT
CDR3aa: CASSRQTSSPDTQYF

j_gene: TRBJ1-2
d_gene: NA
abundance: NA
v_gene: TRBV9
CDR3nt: TGTGCCAGCAGCGGCCAGCGATTTGGGTATGGCTACACCTTC
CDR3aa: CASSGQRFGYGYTF

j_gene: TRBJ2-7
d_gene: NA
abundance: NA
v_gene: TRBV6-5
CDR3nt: TGTGCCAGCAGTTACCGAACGGGGGCGCTCGAGCAATACTTC
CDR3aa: CASSYRTGALEQYF

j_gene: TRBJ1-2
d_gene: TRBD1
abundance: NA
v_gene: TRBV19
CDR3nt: TGTGCCAGTAGTAAAGACAGGGGATTAAACTATGGCTACACCTTC
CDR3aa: CASSKDRGLNYGYTF

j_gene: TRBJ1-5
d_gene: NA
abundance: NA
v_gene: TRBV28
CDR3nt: TGTGCCAGCAGTTTCGGGGGGCGCGGGCCTGATCAGCCCCAGCATTTT
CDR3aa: CASSFGGRGPDQPQHF

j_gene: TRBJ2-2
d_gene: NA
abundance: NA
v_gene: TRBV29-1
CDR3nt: TGCAGCGTTGCTCGGTCATACACCGGGGAGCTGTTTTTT
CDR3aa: CSVARSYTGELFF

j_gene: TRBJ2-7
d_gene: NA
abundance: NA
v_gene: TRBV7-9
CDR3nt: TGTGCCAGCAGCGGGGGGACATTCTACGAGCAGTACTTC
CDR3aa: CASSGGTFYEQYF